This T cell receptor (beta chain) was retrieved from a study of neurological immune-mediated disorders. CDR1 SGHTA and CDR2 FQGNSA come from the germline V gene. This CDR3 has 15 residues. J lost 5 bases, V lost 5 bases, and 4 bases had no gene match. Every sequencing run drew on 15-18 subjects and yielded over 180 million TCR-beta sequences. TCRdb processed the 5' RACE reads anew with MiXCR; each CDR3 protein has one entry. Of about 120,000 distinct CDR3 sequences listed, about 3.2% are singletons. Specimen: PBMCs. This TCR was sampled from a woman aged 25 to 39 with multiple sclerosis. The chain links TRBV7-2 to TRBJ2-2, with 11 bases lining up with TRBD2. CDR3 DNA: TGTGCCAGCAGCCCGCTAGCGGGGGGTACCGGGGAGCTGTTTTTT. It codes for CASSPLAGGTGELFF.